This record covers a single T cell receptor beta chain. This clonotype has more than one count but fewer than ten. Its antigen remains undetermined. Base qualities are not provided; no much larger clone lies one nucleotide away. CDR1 SEHNR and CDR2 FQNEAQ are derived from the germline V gene (reference sequence). V is trimmed back by 1 base and J by 13 bases, and the junction contains 4 bases that no gene match accounts for. The CDR3 numbers 12 residues from cysteine through phenylalanine. Kept here is only the CDR3 DNA, which spans 36 bases and is read in frame from base 1. The data belong to a study of blood T cells in healthy people across ages (dated by TCRdb to 2014 to 2015). Concerning the study at large: Template switching captured roughly one uniquely barcoded TCR beta cDNA molecule per two T cells in model experiments. To track age-related changes in TCR beta repertoire diversity, the study relied on deep sequencing normalized with unique cDNA molecular identifiers. The donors were divided into four age groups: young (average roughly 15 years), middle-aged (about 41), aged (under 70) and long-lived (more than 75). To avoid experimental bias, donors of different ages were spread randomly across the sequencing lanes. Using the same blood draw, the study looked at two additional independent replicas of 1 million unique cDNA reads for two donors, one aged 18 to 30 and the other aged 80 or older.

On the study overall, not on this receptor specifically: There was a strong correlation between observed TCR beta diversity and the percentage of naive T cells measured by flow cytometry. As age increased, observed TCR beta diversity per million T cells dropped in a roughly linear way, and a significant reduction was already evident by age about 36. Estimates of total diversity from one million sequenced T cells were regarded as lower bounds and underestimates. Because donor CMV infection status was unknown, age-related changes in expanded clonotypes were potentially confounded. Conclusive comparison of naive and antigen-experienced compartments was prevented by the profiling of bulk unsorted PBMCs. Compared with the aged group, more naive CD4+ T cells, fewer expanded clones and increased TCR diversity were shown by the long-lived group, suggesting age selection.

The library was produced with 5' RACE. The run used an Illumina HiSeq 2500. A second roughly 7 to 11 cycle PCR used a sample-barcoded 5' primer and a J-beta primer mix. Each TCR beta cDNA molecule received a unique molecular identifier from a template-switch 5' adaptor carrying 12 random nucleotides. Each sample yielded at least 2.5 million CDR3-containing paired-end reads. All of the RNA was converted into first-strand cDNA using the Mint cDNA synthesis kit, with a TRBC-specific oligonucleotide serving as the primer. After uracil-DNA glycosylase treatment, a first 18-cycle PCR used universal primers M1SS and BC2_uni_R on all cDNA. The paper's processing steps were these. For normalization, 1 million high-quality reads were randomly selected from each sample, with every read carrying a distinct molecular identifier. Instead of being binned into consensus sequences, reads that shared molecular identifiers were thrown out. MiTCR, set to a Q25 quality threshold and the strictest error-elimination algorithm, was used for CDR3 identification, clonotype clustering and error correction. A nonparametric unseen species model with Euler transformation was used to estimate lower-bound total TCR beta diversity. TCRdb trimmed public reads at Q25 via fastp, called clones via MiXCR and kept in-frame beta chains. Records with the same CDR3 protein are collapsed into one entry carrying the most frequent genes and DNA. The V and J calls were not made by the authors but by TCRdb's processing. This sample has 700,000 or so distinct CDR3 sequences in its table, and 20% to 25% of those were observed once. Of the sample, roughly 22% is held by the ten largest clones.

Systemically healthy Caucasian individuals from Russia, some 36 in total and aged about 6 to 90 years, were included as donors. Each donor gave roughly 9.5 milliliters of peripheral blood, collected into EDTA-treated Vacutainer tubes. PBMCs were isolated by Ficoll-Paque density-gradient centrifugation, with at least 6 million obtained per sample. Total RNA, at least 5.5 micrograms per sample, was extracted from PBMCs with Trizol reagent. The percentages of naive CD45RAhigh/CD27high T cells were determined by flow cytometry on a PBMC aliquot from every donor. Sequenced input: blood. The rearranged chain carries TRBV7-9 and TRBJ2-4, and TRBD1 aligns with 7 junction nucleotides. The receptor's source is a man in his 70s in good health. The CDR3 protein sequence reads: CASSLGPGQQYF. The nucleotides are TGTGCCAGCAGCTTAGGTCCGGGACAGCAGTACTTC. The reference TRBV7-9 and TRBJ2-4 proteins fill in what lies around the CDR3, so the full variable domain reads DTGVSQNPRHKITKRGQNVTFRCDPISEHNRLYWYRQTLGQGPEFLTYFQNEAQLEKSRLLSDRFSAERPKGSFSTLEIQRTEQGDSAMYLCASSLGPGQQYFGAGTRLSVL.